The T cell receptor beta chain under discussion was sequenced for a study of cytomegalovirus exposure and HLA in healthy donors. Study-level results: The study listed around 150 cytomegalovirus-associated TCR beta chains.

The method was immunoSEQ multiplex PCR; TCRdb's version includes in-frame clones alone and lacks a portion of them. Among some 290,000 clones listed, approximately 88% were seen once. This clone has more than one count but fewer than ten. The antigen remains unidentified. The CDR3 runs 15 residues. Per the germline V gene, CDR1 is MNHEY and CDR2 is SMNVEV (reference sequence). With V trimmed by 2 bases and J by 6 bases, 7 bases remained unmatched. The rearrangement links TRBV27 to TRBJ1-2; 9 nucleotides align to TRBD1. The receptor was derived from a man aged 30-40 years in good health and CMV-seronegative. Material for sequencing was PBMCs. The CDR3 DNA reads TGTGCCAGCAGTTTACTTCCGGACAGGGGTAATGGCTACACCTTC. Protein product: CASSLLPDRGNGYTF.